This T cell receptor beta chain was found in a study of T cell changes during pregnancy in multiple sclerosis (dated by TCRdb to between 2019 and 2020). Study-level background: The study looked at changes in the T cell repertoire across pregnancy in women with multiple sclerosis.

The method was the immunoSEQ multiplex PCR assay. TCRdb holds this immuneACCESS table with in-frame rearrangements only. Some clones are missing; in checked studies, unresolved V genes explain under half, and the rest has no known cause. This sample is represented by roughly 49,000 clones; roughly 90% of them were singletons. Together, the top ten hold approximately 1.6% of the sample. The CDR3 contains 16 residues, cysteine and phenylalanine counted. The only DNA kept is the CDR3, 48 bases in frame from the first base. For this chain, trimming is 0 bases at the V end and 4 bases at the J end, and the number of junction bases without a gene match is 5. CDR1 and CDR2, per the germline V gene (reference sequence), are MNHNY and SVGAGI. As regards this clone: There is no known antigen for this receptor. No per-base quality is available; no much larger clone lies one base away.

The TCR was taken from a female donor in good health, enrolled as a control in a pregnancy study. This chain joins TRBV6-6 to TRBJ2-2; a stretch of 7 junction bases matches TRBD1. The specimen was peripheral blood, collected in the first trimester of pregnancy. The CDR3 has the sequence CASSYSRAGGTGELFF. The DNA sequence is TGTGCCAGCAGTTACTCTCGGGCAGGGGGCACCGGGGAGCTGTTTTTT.